Described below is a single TCR beta chain sequence and its context. Original processing methods: Researchers report that nucleated cell counts were estimated from reference gene primer amplification. TCRdb's copy holds only in-frame clones and misses some; the assay was immunoSEQ multiplex PCR. Clone size and the V and J calls come from that table; the DNA yielded D and trimming. The repertoire holds some 130,000 clones, with roughly 80% as singletons. These data belong to a study of blood T cell repertoires in COVID-19. At the level of the study: Material from acute and convalescent COVID-19 was sourced from the United States, Italy and Spain. The cDNA or gDNA used as material had been derived from T cells, B-cell-depleted T cells, or PBMCs.

The CDR3 is made up of 14 amino acids. V lost 4 bases and J lost 2, with 12 bases in between. The germline V gene encodes CDR1 LNHDA and CDR2 SQIVND (reference sequence). This chain connects TRBV19 to TRBJ2-7, with D perhaps matching TRBD2 (6 bases). Material for sequencing was peripheral blood. This clonotype was sampled from a woman between 50 and 59 years old with acute or convalescent COVID-19. The CDR3 sequence: CASSRGEVAYEQYF. The CDR3 DNA follows: TGTGCCAGTAGTAGGGGGGAGGTCGCCTACGAGCAGTACTTC.